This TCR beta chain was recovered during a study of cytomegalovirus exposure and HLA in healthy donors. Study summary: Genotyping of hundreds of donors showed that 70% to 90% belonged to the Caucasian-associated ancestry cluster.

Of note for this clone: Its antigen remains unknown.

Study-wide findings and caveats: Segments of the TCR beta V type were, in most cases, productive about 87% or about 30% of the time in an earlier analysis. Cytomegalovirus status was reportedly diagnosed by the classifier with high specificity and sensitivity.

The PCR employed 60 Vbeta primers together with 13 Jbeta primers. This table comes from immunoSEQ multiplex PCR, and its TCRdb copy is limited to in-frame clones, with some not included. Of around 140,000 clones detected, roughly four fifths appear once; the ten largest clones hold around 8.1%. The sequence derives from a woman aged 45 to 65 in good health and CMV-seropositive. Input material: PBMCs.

The CDR3 region has the DNA TGTGCCAGTAGTATAGATCTTAGCGGGGGATTCTACGAGCAGTACTTC. It is translated as CASSIDLSGGFYEQYF. This chain links TRBV19 with TRBJ2-7; the match to TRBD2 covers 9 bases. From germline, CDR1 is LNHDA and CDR2 SQIVND (reference sequence). This CDR3 comprises 16 residues. Trimming removed 0 bases from V and 3 bases from J; junction bases left unmatched: 6.